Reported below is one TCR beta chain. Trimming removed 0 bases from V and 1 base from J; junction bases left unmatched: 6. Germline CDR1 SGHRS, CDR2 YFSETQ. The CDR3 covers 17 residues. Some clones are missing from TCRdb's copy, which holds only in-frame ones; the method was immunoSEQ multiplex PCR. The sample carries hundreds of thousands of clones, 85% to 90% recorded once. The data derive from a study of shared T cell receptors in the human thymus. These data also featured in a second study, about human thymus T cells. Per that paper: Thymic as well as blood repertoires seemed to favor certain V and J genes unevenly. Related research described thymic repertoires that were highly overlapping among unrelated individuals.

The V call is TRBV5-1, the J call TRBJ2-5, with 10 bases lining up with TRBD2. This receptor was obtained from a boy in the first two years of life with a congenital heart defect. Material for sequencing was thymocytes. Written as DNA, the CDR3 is TGCGCCAGCAGCTTGGCCTCATTAGCGGGAGGCCAAGAGACCCAGTACTTC. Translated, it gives CASSLASLAGGQETQYF.